The sequence of this T cell receptor (beta chain) was determined in a study of blood T cell repertoires in COVID-19. Trimming shortened V by 4 bases and J by 8 bases, and 23 bases separated the two germline ends. Germline CDR1 reads KGHSH; CDR2 reads LQKENI. This CDR3 comprises 16 residues. Per the study methods: Reference gene primer amplification gave nucleated cell count estimates. Repertoires were generated with immunoSEQ multiplex PCR, while TCRdb's copy carries only in-frame clones and drops some. The V and J calls and clone size are taken from that table; D and trimming were inferred from the DNA. The sample lists around 220,000 clones, over 75% occurring once.

The chain recombines TRBV18 with TRBJ1-2, with D possibly matching TRBD1 (6 bases). The sample consisted of peripheral blood. This TCR was sampled from a man between 35 and 55 years old with active or convalescent COVID-19. Written as DNA, the CDR3 is TGTGCCAGCTCACAGGACAGCAACATAGTCCCAAAAGGCTACACCTTC. Its translation is CASSQDSNIVPKGYTF.